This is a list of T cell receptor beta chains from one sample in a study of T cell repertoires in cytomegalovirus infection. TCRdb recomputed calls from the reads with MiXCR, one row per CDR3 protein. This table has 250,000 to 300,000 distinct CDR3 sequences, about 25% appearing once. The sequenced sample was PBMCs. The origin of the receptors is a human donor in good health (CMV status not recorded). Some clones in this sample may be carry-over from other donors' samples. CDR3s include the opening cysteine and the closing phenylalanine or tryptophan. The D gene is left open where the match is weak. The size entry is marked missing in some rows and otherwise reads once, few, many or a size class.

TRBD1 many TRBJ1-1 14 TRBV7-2 CASSLDRGGPEAFF TGTGCCAGCAGCTTAGACAGGGGCGGACCTGAAGCTTTCTTT
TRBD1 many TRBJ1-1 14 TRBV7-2 CASSGGQGYTEAFF TGTGCCAGCAGCGGCGGACAGGGTTACACTGAAGCTTTCTTT
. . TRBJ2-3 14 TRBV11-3 CASSLEQETDTQYF TGTGCCAGCAGCTTAGAACAGGAGACAGATACGCAGTATTTT
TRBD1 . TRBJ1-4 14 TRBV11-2 CASSLSIQGGPVFF TGTGCCAGCAGCTTATCCATTCAGGGGGGCCCAGTGTTTTTT
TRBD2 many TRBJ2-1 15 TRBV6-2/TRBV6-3 CASSFLAGNWNEQFF TGTGCCAGCAGTTTTTTAGCGGGAAACTGGAATGAGCAGTTCTTC
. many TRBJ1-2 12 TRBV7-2 CASSVSHYGYTF TGTGCCAGCAGCGTCAGCCACTATGGCTACACCTTC
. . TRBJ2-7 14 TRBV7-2 CASSSLGQSYEQYF TGTGCCAGCAGCTCGTTGGGGCAGAGTTACGAGCAGTACTTC
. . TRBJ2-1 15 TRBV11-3 CASSSQESWGHEQFF TGTGCCAGCAGCTCCCAAGAGTCATGGGGCCATGAGCAGTTCTTC
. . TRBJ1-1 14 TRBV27 CASSLGSRSTEAFF TGTGCCAGCAGTTTGGGTTCGAGGAGCACTGAAGCTTTCTTT
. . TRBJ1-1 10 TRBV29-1 CSVGNTEAFF TGCAGCGTAGGGAACACTGAAGCTTTCTTT
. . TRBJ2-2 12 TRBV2 CASSTGFRELFF TGTGCCAGCAGTACGGGCTTTCGTGAGCTGTTTTTT
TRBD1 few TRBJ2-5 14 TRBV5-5 CASSLAPGQPTQYF TGTGCCAGCAGCTTGGCCCCGGGACAGCCGACCCAGTACTTC
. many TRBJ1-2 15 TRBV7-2 CASSLAGASSYGYTF TGTGCCAGCAGCTTAGCGGGGGCCAGCTCCTATGGCTACACCTTC
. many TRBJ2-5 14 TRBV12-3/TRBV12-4 CASSFRQAQETQYF TGTGCCAGCAGTTTCCGCCAGGCCCAAGAGACCCAGTACTTC
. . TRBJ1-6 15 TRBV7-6 CASSLFGRGNSPLHF TGTGCCAGCAGCTTATTTGGTCGTGGGAATTCACCCCTCCACTTT
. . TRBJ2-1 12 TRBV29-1 CSQLTGSSEQFF TGCAGCCAGCTCACAGGGAGCTCGGAGCAGTTCTTC
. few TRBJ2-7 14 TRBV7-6 CASSPAGIPYEQYF TGTGCCAGCAGCCCCGCAGGGATCCCCTACGAGCAGTACTTC
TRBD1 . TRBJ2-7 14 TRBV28 CASTIGQGAYEQYF TGTGCCAGCACGATCGGACAGGGGGCGTACGAGCAGTACTTC
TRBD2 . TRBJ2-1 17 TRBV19 CASIPGLAGGTLNQQFF TGTGCCAGTATCCCTGGACTAGCGGGGGGGACCTTGAATCAGCAGTTCTTC
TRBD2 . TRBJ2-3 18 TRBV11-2 CASSLGLAGVRRTDTQYF TGTGCCAGCAGCTTGGGTCTAGCGGGAGTGAGGCGCACAGATACGCAGTATTTT
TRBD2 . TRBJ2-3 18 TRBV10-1 CASSPLGAGLAGTDTQYF TGCGCCAGCAGTCCCCTTGGCGCGGGACTAGCGGGTACAGATACGCAGTATTTT
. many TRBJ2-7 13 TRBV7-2 CASSSQTPGEQYF TGTGCCAGCAGCTCACAGACACCGGGGGAGCAGTACTTC
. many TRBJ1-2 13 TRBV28 CASSYKAYYGYTF TGTGCCAGCAGTTATAAGGCTTACTATGGCTACACCTTC
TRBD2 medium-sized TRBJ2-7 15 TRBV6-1 CASSETRGSTYEQYF TGTGCCAGCAGTGAAACGCGGGGGTCTACCTACGAGCAGTACTTC
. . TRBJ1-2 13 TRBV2 CAIMTGVNYGYTF TGTGCCATCATGACGGGGGTTAACTATGGCTACACCTTC
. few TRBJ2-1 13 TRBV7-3 CASSLERGDEQFF TGTGCCAGCAGCCTCGAACGCGGGGATGAGCAGTTCTTC
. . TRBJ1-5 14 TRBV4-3 CASSQDLGIQPQHF TGCGCCAGCAGCCAAGATCTGGGAATTCAGCCCCAGCATTTT
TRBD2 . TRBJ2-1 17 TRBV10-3 CATRGSGRGYNGNEQFF TGTGCCACCCGGGGTAGCGGGAGAGGCTACAACGGGAATGAGCAGTTCTTC